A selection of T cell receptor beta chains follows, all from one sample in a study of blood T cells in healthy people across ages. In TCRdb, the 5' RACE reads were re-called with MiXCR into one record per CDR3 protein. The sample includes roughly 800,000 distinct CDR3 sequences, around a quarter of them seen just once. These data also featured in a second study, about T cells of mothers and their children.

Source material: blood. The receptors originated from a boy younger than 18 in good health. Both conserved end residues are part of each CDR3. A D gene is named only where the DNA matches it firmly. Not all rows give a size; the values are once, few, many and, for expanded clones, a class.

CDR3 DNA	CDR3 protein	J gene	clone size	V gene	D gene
TGTGCCAGCCCGCGGGGGGACATCGCTCCCAAAAACATTCAGTGCTTC	CASPRGDIAPKNIQCF	TRBJ2-4	.	TRBV7-3	TRBD2
TGCGCCAGCAGCGTAGCTACGGACAGGGCTGGCTACACCTTC	CASSVATDRAGYTF	TRBJ1-2	.	TRBV9	TRBD1
TGTGCCAGCAGCTCCGTAGTCCATGAGCAGTTCTTC	CASSSVVHEQFF	TRBJ2-1	.	TRBV7-9	.
TGTGCCAGCAGGAAGGGGGGGGGAGATGAGCAGTTCTTC	CASRKGGGDEQFF	TRBJ2-1	few	TRBV12-3/TRBV12-4	.
TGCAGTGCACGGGACAGCTCCTTAGACGGCTACACCTTC	CSARDSSLDGYTF	TRBJ1-2	.	TRBV20-1	TRBD1
TGTGCCATCAACCCGGGACTTAACTATGGCTACACCTTC	CAINPGLNYGYTF	TRBJ1-2	.	TRBV10-3	.
TGCAGCGCAACAGGGGATCGAGTTGAGCAGTTCTTC	CSATGDRVEQFF	TRBJ2-1	few	TRBV29-1	TRBD1
TGCAGCGTTGTGTCACACCCGAACACCGGGGAGCTGTTTTTT	CSVVSHPNTGELFF	TRBJ2-2	.	TRBV29-1	.
TGTGCCAGCAGTGACTCTGGCGGGGGGGTGGATACGCAGTATTTT	CASSDSGGGVDTQYF	TRBJ2-3	.	TRBV6-4	TRBD2
TGCAGTGCTAGCGGGGGGGGTGGGGTCTACCAAGAGACCCAGTACTTC	CSASGGGGVYQETQYF	TRBJ2-5	.	TRBV20-1	TRBD2
TGTGCCAGCAGCCCTGGGCCCCTCGTAGGCACAGATACGCAGTATTTT	CASSPGPLVGTDTQYF	TRBJ2-3	.	TRBV12-3/TRBV12-4	.
TGTGCCAGCAGCCAAGCTCTTGAGCAGTTCTTC	CASSQALEQFF	TRBJ2-1	.	TRBV14	.
TGCAGTGCTAGACAGGAGAACGGTGAAAAACTGTTTTTT	CSARQENGEKLFF	TRBJ1-4	few	TRBV20-1	.
TGCAGCGTTCGGGACAGGGGTTTGGACATTCAGTACTTC	CSVRDRGLDIQYF	TRBJ2-4	.	TRBV29-1	TRBD1
TGTGCCATTGACCTTGCGGGATCCACAGATACGCAGTATTTT	CAIDLAGSTDTQYF	TRBJ2-3	.	TRBV10-3	.
TGTGCCAGCGGGTTTTCCTACGAGCAGTACTTC	CASGFSYEQYF	TRBJ2-7	.	TRBV7-9	.
TGTGCCAGCAGAAAGGGGGGAATAGGCTTCCAAGAGACCCAGTACTTC	CASRKGGIGFQETQYF	TRBJ2-5	.	TRBV6-1	.
TGTGCCAGCACCCGGGGGGAGCAGTACTTC	CASTRGEQYF	TRBJ2-5	.	TRBV28	TRBD2
TGCAGTGCTAGGGGGGTCCCTGGGGAGACCCAGTACTTC	CSARGVPGETQYF	TRBJ2-5	few	TRBV20-1	.
TGCGCCAGCAGCTTGGGCAGCAACCAAGAGACCCAGTACTTC	CASSLGSNQETQYF	TRBJ2-5	.	TRBV5-1	.
TGCAGTGCTAGCACCGGGGGACTTCCCAAAAACATTCAGTACTTC	CSASTGGLPKNIQYF	TRBJ2-4	.	TRBV20-1	.
TGTGCCAGCAGCTTAGGAGGATGGAGCTCCTACAATGAGCAGTTCTTC	CASSLGGWSSYNEQFF	TRBJ2-1	few	TRBV7-6	.
TGTGCCAGCAGCACCGGGCCCAGCGGGGAGCAGTACTTC	CASSTGPSGEQYF	TRBJ2-7	.	TRBV6-5	.
TGTGCCAGCAGTAGGGGGTCGGGGAACATTCAGTACTTC	CASSRGSGNIQYF	TRBJ2-4	.	TRBV6-5	.
TGTGCCAGCAGCTTGTACGGACTAGCGGGGGCCCAAGAGACCCAGTACTTC	CASSLYGLAGAQETQYF	TRBJ2-5	.	TRBV5-4	TRBD2
TGTGCCAGCAGCCCCCGGGAGGGAGTTGGCGAAGCTTTCTTT	CASSPREGVGEAFF	TRBJ1-1	few	TRBV7-9	.
TGTGCCAGCAGCCATACTGAAAACATTCAGTACTTC	CASSHTENIQYF	TRBJ2-4	.	TRBV3-1	.
TGTGCCAGCAGCCCGACAGTAGAGGACAATCAGCCCCAGCATTTT	CASSPTVEDNQPQHF	TRBJ1-5	.	TRBV3-1	.
TGTGCCATCAGTGAGTCATTCGGGACCCAGTACTTC	CAISESFGTQYF	TRBJ2-5	.	TRBV10-3	.
TGTGCCAGCAGCCTGGGGCCAGGGGGGCACTATGGCTACACCTTC	CASSLGPGGHYGYTF	TRBJ1-2	.	TRBV7-9	TRBD1
TGTGCCAGCAGCTCCGGGACGGATTCTGTGGAGGCCCAGTACTTC	CASSSGTDSVEAQYF	TRBJ2-5	once	TRBV12-3/TRBV12-4	.
TGCAGTGCTACTGGGCGGGGGTCTCCCACGCAGTATTTT	CSATGRGSPTQYF	TRBJ2-3	few	TRBV20-1	TRBD2
TGTGCCAGCAGCATGAGGGCAGGGGGAGTCGAGACCCAGCACTTC	CASSMRAGGVETQHF	TRBJ2-5	.	TRBV7-9	TRBD1
TGTGCCAGCACACTACAGGAGGACCAATACGAGCAGTACTTC	CASTLQEDQYEQYF	TRBJ2-7	.	TRBV6-1	.
TGCGCCAGCACTCCCGACAGGGGAGGTTCACCCCTCCACTTT	CASTPDRGGSPLHF	TRBJ1-6	.	TRBV5-1	TRBD1
TGCAGTGCTAGGGGTCCGGCAGAGATATTGAACACTGAAGCTTTCTTT	CSARGPAEILNTEAFF	TRBJ1-1	.	TRBV20-1	.
TGTGCCAGCTTGAAGGCAGGCTCGTATGCCGGGGAGCTGTTTTTT	CASLKAGSYAGELFF	TRBJ2-2	few	TRBV2	.